Sequencing of this TCR beta chain was carried out in a study of PD-1 blockade in classical Hodgkin lymphoma. About the research overall: It was nivolumab at 3 mg/kg, given intravenously every 2 weeks, that patients received. Study findings and constraints: Baseline diversity resembling that of newly diagnosed patients was seen in complete responders. Newly diagnosed patients had baseline TCR diversity that was reportedly lower than that of healthy donors.

V was cut by 4 bases and J by 5 bases, with 11 bases left in between. The CDR3 extends over 13 amino acids. Germline lookup yields CDR1 LGHNA and CDR2 YNFKEQ. Concerning this clone: What it recognizes is unknown.

Some clones are missing from TCRdb's copy, which holds only in-frame ones; the method was immunoSEQ multiplex PCR. The repertoire includes under 100,000 clones, around 90% of them detected once, and roughly 2.6% sits in the top ten. After autologous stem cell transplantation all patients relapsed, and prior brentuximab vedotin exposure differed between cohorts. Patients' outcomes at their best amounted to complete response, partial response or progressive disease. The chain carries TRBV4-2 and TRBJ2-5; D call uncertain. The sequencing here drew on peripheral blood mononuclear cells (PBMCs), taken before the second cycle of nivolumab. The sequence was collected from a human donor with classical Hodgkin lymphoma. CDR3 in DNA: TGTGCCAGCAGCCGAGACCTTTGGGAGACCCAGTACTTC. Its protein is CASSRDLWETQYF.